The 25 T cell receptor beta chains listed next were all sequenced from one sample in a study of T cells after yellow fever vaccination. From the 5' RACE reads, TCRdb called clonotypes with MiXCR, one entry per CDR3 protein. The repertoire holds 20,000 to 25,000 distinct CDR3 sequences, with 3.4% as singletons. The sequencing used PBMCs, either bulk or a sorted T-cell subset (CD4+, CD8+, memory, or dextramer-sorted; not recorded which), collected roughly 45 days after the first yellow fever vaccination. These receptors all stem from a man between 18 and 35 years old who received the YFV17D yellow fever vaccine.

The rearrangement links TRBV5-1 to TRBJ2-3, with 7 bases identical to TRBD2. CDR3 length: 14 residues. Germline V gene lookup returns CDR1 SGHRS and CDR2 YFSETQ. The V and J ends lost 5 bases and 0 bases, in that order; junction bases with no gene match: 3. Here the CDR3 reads CASRAGVSTDTQYF. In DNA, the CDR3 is TGCGCCAGCAGGGCGGGGGTTAGCACAGATACGCAGTATTTT.

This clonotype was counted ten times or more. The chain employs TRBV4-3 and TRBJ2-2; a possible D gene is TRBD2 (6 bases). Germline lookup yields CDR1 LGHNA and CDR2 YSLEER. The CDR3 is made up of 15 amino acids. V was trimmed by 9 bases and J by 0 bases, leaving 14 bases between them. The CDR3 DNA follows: TGCGCCAGTGGAGGGGCCGCCGCGAACACCGGGGAGCTGTTTTTT. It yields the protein CASGGAAANTGELFF.

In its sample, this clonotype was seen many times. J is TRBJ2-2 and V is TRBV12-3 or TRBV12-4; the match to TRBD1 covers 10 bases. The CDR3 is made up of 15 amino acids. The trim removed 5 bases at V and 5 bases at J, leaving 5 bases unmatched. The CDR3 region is CASSQGQGKTGELFF. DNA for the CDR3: TGTGCCAGCAGTCAGGGACAGGGGAAGACCGGGGAGCTGTTTTTT.

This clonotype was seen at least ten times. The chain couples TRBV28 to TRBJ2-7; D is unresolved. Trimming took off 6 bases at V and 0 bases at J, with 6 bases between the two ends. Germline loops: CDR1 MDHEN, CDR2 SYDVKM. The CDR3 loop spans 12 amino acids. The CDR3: CASSTGSYEQYV. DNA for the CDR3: TGTGCCAGCAGCACCGGCTCCTACGAGCAGTACGTC.

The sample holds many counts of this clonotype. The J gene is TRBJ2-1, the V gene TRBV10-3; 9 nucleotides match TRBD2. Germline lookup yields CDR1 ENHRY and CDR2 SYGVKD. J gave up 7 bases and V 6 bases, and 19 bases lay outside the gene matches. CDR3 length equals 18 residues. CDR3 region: CAISHHGSAAGGQNEQFF. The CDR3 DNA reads TGTGCCATCAGCCACCACGGTAGCGCGGCGGGGGGGCAAAATGAGCAGTTCTTC.

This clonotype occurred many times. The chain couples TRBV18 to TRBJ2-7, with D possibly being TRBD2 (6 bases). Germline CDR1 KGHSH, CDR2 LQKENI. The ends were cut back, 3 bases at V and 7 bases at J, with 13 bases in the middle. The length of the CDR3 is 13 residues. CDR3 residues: CASSPGGVWEQYF. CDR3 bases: TGTGCCAGCTCACCCGGGGGTGTCTGGGAGCAGTACTTC.

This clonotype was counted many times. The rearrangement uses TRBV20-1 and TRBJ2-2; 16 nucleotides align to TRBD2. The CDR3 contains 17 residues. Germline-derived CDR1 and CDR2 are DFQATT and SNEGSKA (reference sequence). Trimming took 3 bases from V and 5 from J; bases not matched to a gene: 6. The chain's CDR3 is CSARGTSGGAGTGELFF. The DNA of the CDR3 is TGCAGTGCTAGGGGGACTAGCGGGGGGGCTGGTACCGGGGAGCTGTTTTTT.

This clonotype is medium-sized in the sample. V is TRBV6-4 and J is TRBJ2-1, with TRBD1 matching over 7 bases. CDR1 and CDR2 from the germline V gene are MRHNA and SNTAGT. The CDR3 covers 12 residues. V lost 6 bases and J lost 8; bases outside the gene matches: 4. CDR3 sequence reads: CASSNRGDEQFF. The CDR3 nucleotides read TGTGCCAGCAGCAACAGGGGAGATGAGCAGTTCTTC.

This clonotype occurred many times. DNA of the CDR3: TGTGCCAGCAGCTTTCAGGGGTCAGGGGAGACCCAGTACTTC. Protein sequence: CASSFQGSGETQYF. This rearrangement joins TRBV7-2 to TRBJ2-5; perhaps TRBD1 as D (6 bases). The germline gives CDR1 SGHTA, CDR2 FQGNSA. CDR3 length: 14 residues. V lost 3 bases to trimming and J lost 5 bases, with 13 bases between them.

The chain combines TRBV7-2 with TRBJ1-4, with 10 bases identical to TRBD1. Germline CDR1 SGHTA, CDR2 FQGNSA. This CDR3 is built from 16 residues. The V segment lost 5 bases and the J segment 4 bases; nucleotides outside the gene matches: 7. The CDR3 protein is CASSNHRDRGNEKLFF. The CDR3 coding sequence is TGTGCCAGCAGCAACCACCGGGACAGGGGTAATGAAAAACTGTTTTTT.

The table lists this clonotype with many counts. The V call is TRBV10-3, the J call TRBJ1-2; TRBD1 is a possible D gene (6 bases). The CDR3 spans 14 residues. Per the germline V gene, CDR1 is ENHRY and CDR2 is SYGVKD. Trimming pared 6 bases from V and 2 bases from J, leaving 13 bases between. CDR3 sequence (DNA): TGTGCCATCAGGGCAGGGGCCTTGAACTATGGCTACACCTTC. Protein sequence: CAIRAGALNYGYTF.

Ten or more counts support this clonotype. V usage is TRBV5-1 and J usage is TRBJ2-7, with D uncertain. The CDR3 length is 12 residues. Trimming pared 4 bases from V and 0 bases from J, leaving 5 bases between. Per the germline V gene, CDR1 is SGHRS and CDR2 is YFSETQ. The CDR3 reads CASSQPSYEQYF. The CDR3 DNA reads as TGCGCCAGCAGCCAACCCTCCTACGAGCAGTACTTC.

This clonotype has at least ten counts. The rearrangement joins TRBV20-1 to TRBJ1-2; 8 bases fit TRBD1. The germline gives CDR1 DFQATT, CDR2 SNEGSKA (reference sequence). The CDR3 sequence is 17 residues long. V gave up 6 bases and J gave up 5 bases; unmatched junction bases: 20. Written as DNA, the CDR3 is TGCAGTGCCCAGCCCCTACTCCCTCAGGGGGCCCTATATGGCTACACCTTC. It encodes CSAQPLLPQGALYGYTF.

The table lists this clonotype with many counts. CDR3 in DNA: TGTGCCAGCAGCCCGGATGTGGGGGAGACCCAGTACTTC. Its translation is CASSPDVGETQYF. This sequence joins TRBV11-3 and TRBJ2-5; D not certain. Germline V gene sequence: CDR1 SGHNT, CDR2 YENEEA. The CDR3 is 13 amino acids. The germline V and J ends were trimmed by 5 bases and 5 bases, with 12 bases remaining between them.

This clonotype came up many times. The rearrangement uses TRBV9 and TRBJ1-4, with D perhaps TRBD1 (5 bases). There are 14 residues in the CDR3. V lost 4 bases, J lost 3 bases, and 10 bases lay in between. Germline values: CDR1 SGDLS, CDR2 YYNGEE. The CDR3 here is CASSPGDSNEKLFF. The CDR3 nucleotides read TGTGCCAGCAGCCCGGGGGATTCTAATGAAAAACTGTTTTTT.

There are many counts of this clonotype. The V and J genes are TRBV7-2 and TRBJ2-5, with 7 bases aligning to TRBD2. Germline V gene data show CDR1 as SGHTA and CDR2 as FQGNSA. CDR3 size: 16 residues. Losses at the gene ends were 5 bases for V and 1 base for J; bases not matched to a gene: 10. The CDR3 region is CASSAVGGVSQETQYF. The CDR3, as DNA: TGTGCCAGCAGCGCCGTGGGAGGGGTTAGCCAAGAGACCCAGTACTTC.

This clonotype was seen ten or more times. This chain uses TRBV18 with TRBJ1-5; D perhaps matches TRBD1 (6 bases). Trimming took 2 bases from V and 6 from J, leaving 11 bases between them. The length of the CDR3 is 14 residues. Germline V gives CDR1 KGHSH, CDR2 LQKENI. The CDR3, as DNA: TGTGCCAGCTCACCAAACAAGGGGGGTCAGCCCCAGCATTTT. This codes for CASSPNKGGQPQHF.

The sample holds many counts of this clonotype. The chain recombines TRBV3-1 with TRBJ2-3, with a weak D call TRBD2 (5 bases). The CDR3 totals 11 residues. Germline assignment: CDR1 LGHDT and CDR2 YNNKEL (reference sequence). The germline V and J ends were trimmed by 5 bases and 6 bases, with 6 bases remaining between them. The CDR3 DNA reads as TGTGCCAGCAGCGGCGGGGATACGCAGTATTTT. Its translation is CASSGGDTQYF.

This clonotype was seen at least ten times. DNA of the CDR3: TGTGCCAGCACCCAGACCCATAGGGGCGGAACGGGCTACACCTTC. This sequence encodes CASTQTHRGGTGYTF. V usage is TRBV7-3 and J usage is TRBJ1-2, with a tentative D call TRBD1 (5 bases). The CDR3 runs to 15 residues. Germline V CDR1 and CDR2: SGHTA, FQGTGA. V was clipped by 7 bases and J by 8 bases, with 23 bases between them.

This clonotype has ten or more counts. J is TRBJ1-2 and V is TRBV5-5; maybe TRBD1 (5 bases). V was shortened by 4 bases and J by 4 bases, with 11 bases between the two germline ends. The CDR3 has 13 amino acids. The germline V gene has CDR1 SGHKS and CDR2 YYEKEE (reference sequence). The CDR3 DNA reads TGTGCCAGCAGCCTGGGACCGCTCTATGGCTACACCTTC. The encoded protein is CASSLGPLYGYTF.

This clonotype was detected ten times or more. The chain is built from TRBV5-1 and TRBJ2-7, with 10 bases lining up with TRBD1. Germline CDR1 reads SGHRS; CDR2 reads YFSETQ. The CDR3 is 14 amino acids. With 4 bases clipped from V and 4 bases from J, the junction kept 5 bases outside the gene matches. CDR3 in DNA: TGCGCCAGCAGCCAAAGGACAGGGGGTTACGAGCAGTACTTC. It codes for CASSQRTGGYEQYF.

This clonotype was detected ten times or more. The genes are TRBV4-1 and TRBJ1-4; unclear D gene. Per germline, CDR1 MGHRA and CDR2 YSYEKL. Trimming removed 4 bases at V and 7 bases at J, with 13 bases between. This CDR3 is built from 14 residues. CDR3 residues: CASSPWERGEKLFF. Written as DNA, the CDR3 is TGCGCCAGCAGCCCTTGGGAGCGGGGTGAAAAACTGTTTTTT.

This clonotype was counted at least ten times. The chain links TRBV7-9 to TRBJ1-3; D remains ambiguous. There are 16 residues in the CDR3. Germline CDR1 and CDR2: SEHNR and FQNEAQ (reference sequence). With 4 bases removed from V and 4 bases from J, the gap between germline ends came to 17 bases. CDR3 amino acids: CASSSSTEAVGNTIYF. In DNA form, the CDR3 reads TGTGCCAGCAGCTCCAGTACGGAAGCTGTAGGAAACACCATATATTTT. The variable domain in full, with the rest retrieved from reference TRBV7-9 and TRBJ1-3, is DTGVSQNPRHKITKRGQNVTFRCDPISEHNRLYWYRQTLGQGPEFLTYFQNEAQLEKSRLLSDRFSAERPKGSFSTLEIQRTEQGDSAMYLCASSSSTEAVGNTIYFGEGSWLTVV.

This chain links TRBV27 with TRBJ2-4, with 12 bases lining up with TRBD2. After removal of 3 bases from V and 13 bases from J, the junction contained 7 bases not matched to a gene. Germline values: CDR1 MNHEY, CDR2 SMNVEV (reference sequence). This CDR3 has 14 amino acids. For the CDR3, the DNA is TGTGCCAGCAGTTTCCGCCTAGCGGGGGGGGGGCAGTACTTC. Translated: CASSFRLAGGGQYF.

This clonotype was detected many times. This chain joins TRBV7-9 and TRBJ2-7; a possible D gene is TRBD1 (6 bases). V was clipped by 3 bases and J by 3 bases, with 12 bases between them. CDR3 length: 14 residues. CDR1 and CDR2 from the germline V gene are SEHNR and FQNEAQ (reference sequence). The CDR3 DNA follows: TGTGCCAGCAGCTTTCGGACAGCTAGCTACGAGCAGTACTTC. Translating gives CASSFRTASYEQYF.